The following is a T cell receptor (beta chain) sequence with its context. Its cognate antigen is unknown. This CDR3 is 15 amino acids long. V shed 4 bases, J shed 4 bases, and the junction held 9 bases outside the gene matches. Germline V gene data show CDR1 as SGHNT and CDR2 as YENEEA. After constant-region reverse-primer amplification, full-length variable regions underwent semi-nested PCR with Nested Universal Primer A. TCRdb ran MiXCR on the 5' RACE reads and lists one entry per CDR3 protein. The top ten hold around 2% of the sample, which has fewer than 75,000 distinct CDR3 sequences, about 26% seen once. The study's findings and limits: Greatest tumor Treg TCR overlap was with tumor naive CD4+ cells. Whole repertoires were not studied in the larger cohort, only one V-J beta rearrangement.

Cells sorted as Tregs were CD4+, CD25+ and CD127-/low. The sequenced sample was tumor-infiltrating Tregs sorted from the breast tumor. The sequence derives from a female donor with breast cancer. The chain employs TRBV11-3 and TRBJ2-5; 7 bases agree with TRBD1. For the CDR3, the DNA is TGTGCCAGCAGCTCAAACCGGGACAGAGGAGAGACCCAGTACTTC. Translated: CASSSNRDRGETQYF.